This T cell receptor beta chain was observed in a study of blood T cell repertoires in COVID-19. At the level of the study: Whether acute or convalescent, the COVID-19 samples came from the United States, Italy and Spain. PBMCs, B-cell-depleted T cells, or T cells provided the cDNA or gDNA that made up the material.

CDR3 length equals 15 residues. J lost 0 bases, V lost 4 bases, and 3 bases had no gene match. CDR1 and CDR2 from the germline V gene are SGHRS and YFSETQ. Generated by immunoSEQ multiplex PCR, the TCRdb table keeps only in-frame clones and is missing some. The sample holds some 83,000 clones, 75% to 90% seen once. This clonotype was sampled from a man aged 60 to 69 with active or convalescent COVID-19. The sequenced sample was peripheral blood. V gene TRBV5-1 combines with J gene TRBJ1-4; 7 nucleotides match TRBD1. CDR3 loop: CASSPTGTTNEKLFF. The CDR3 nucleotides are TGCGCCAGCAGCCCGACAGGGACAACTAATGAAAAACTGTTTTTT.